The rows below give T cell receptor beta chains drawn from one sample of a study of T cell responses to AZD1222 COVID-19 vaccine. TCRdb keeps only in-frame clones here, not all; method: immunoSEQ multiplex PCR. The table records approximately 99,000 clones, roughly 87% of them present only once. Material: peripheral blood, obtained on day 0 of MenACWY control vaccination. The receptors here all came from an adult in good health. Each CDR3 is given with its conserved first and last residue. The order of the fields is J gene, D gene, V gene, CDR3 protein. D genes are given only for firm matches.

TRBJ1-1	NA	TRBV11-2	CASSLTGTRGTEAFF
TRBJ2-6	TRBD1	TRBV3-1/TRBV3-2	CASSHWTGALSSGANVLTF
TRBJ2-7	TRBD1	TRBV13	CASSPSGTGPYEQYF
TRBJ2-5	NA	TRBV3-1/TRBV3-2	CASSQEGRLRETQYF
TRBJ1-5	TRBD1	TRBV28	CASSLGQGASQPQHF
TRBJ1-4	TRBD1	TRBV2	CASKGQGWEKLFF
TRBJ2-7	TRBD1	TRBV6-5	CASMAEQGVGQYF
TRBJ1-1	NA	TRBV21-1	CASSEWTGGNTEAFF
TRBJ2-5	TRBD1	TRBV10-3	CAIRGQGGAETQYF
TRBJ1-4	NA	TRBV3-1/TRBV3-2	CASSQDWGAGEKLFF
TRBJ1-2	NA	TRBV7-9	CASSFYVLGDDGYTF
TRBJ2-1	TRBD2	TRBV5-1	CASSTSAGGSYNEQFF
TRBJ2-7	NA	TRBV7-9	CASSSFVSSYEQYF
TRBJ1-5	TRBD1	TRBV30	CAWTRTGSGPQHF
TRBJ1-6	NA	TRBV6-5	CASSTGTAYSPLHF
TRBJ1-6	NA	TRBV3-1/TRBV3-2	CASSPYDASSLHF
TRBJ1-6	NA	TRBV30	CAWSGRGWEGVDSPLHF
TRBJ1-2	TRBD1	TRBV4-1	CASSPAGTGNYGYTF
TRBJ1-3	NA	TRBV19	CASSAGFTGNTIYF
TRBJ1-6	TRBD1	TRBV11-2	CASSLDRDLYNSPLHF
TRBJ1-1	NA	TRBV7-9	CASSQTMNTEAFF
TRBJ2-7	NA	TRBV2	CASSEDRRHRVHF
TRBJ1-1	NA	TRBV6-5	CAVGWGSTEAFF
TRBJ1-2	NA	TRBV6-5	CATKNWVSYGYTF
TRBJ2-7	TRBD1	TRBV30	CAWSVTGGFYEQYF
TRBJ2-3	TRBD2	TRBV24-1	CATSDSKRGSTDTQYF
TRBJ2-2	NA	TRBV6-4	CASSVPGSCPGELFF
TRBJ1-1	TRBD1	TRBV10-3	CAIQGKENTEAFF
TRBJ2-6	NA	TRBV5-1	CASSFGGPGANVLTF
TRBJ1-5	NA	TRBV12-5	CASGLVEDGLSNQPQHF
TRBJ1-3	NA	TRBV19	CATDWGGGNTIYF
TRBJ1-1	NA	TRBV5-4	CASSLWGPSTEAFF
TRBJ1-3	TRBD1	TRBV24-1	CATSDSGTGTGNTIYF
TRBJ2-5	NA	TRBV7-2	CASSIGPRTGDETQYF
TRBJ1-2	NA	TRBV3-1/TRBV3-2	CASSPTVGRTAYGYTF
TRBJ1-1	NA	TRBV11-2	CASSTIRGRNTEAFF
TRBJ1-1	TRBD1	TRBV7-2	CASSLAGGTVIDTEAFF
TRBJ2-1	NA	TRBV21-1	CASSKEAGGLYNEQFF
TRBJ1-1	NA	TRBV18	CASSPQDLGPNTEAFF
TRBJ2-7	NA	TRBV10-2	CASSDRDNSYEQYF
TRBJ2-2	NA	TRBV6-5	CASMLAPGELFF
TRBJ1-1	TRBD1	TRBV19	CATQGVGTEAFF
TRBJ2-2	TRBD2	TRBV18	CASSPRTSGGANTGELFF
TRBJ1-5	NA	TRBV18	CASSPRGNQPQHF
TRBJ2-5	TRBD1	TRBV6-2/TRBV6-3	CASSQDRGSQETQYF
TRBJ1-1	NA	TRBV6-1	CASSATIETEAFF
TRBJ1-2	NA	TRBV7-2	CASSLGSGADGYTF
TRBJ1-5	TRBD1	TRBV24-1	CATSDPGTGDHQPQHF
TRBJ1-4	NA	TRBV6-5	CASSRSRNNEKLFF